The entry below gives a single TCR beta chain sequence along with its context. The antigen remains unidentified. The authors' processing: After removing out-of-frame reads, 2 million to 2.5 million distinct TCRbeta sequences remained. Profiled with immunoSEQ multiplex PCR; TCRdb holds only in-frame clones, not every one. V and J calls and clone size come straight from that table; D and trimming were deduced from the DNA. The sample shows 35,000 to 50,000 clones, 76% of them seen only once. This entry is derived from a study of memory CD4+ T cells and cytomegalovirus serostatus. Study-level background: Of the healthy Belgian adults, 9 were CMV seropositive and 20 to 30 seronegative.

Study results and caveats: The CMV-associated TCR signature appears largely within the CD4+ memory repertoire. Each of approximately 63 CMV-associated TCRbeta sequences occurred in one to five individuals.

CDR3 length: 15 amino acids. Trimming removed 3 bases from V and 12 bases from J; junction bases left unmatched: 8. The germline V gene has CDR1 LNHNV and CDR2 YYDKDF (reference sequence). Single viable CD3+CD4+CD8-CD45RO+ cells were sorted as the memory CD4+ T cells. This TCR derives from an adult in good health and CMV-seronegative. The gene calls are TRBV15 and TRBJ2-1; 13 bases line up with TRBD2. The sequencing input was memory CD4+ T cells from blood. CDR3 residues: CATSSPLAGGPRQFF. In nucleotides, the CDR3 is TGTGCCACCAGCAGTCCACTAGCGGGAGGGCCACGGCAGTTCTTC.